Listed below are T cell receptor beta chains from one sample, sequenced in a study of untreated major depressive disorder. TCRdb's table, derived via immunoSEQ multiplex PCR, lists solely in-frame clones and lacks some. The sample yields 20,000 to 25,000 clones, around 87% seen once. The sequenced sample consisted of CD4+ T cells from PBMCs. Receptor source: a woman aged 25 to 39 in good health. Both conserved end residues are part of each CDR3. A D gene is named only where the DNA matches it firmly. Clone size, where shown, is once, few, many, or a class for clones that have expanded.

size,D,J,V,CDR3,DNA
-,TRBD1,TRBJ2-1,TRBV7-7,CASSNQGASEQFF,TGTGCTAGCAGCAACCAGGGGGCGAGTGAGCAGTTCTTC
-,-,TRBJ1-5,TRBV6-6,CASWGRFLSNQPQHF,TGTGCCAGCTGGGGAAGATTTTTGAGCAATCAGCCCCAGCATTTT
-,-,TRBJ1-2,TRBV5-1,CASSFPEGLGPGGYTF,TGCGCCAGCAGCTTCCCGGAAGGGTTAGGGCCCGGCGGCTACACCTTC
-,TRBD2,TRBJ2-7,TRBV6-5,CASTTGQGGNEQYF,TGTGCCAGCACCACCGGGCAGGGAGGGAACGAGCAGTACTTC
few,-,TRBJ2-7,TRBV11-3,CASSLLPGQSYEQYF,TGTGCCAGCAGCTTATTGCCCGGACAGAGCTACGAGCAGTACTTC
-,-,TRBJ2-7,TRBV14,CASSQDEFRSGGRESEQYF,TGTGCCAGCAGCCAAGATGAGTTCCGGTCAGGGGGTCGGGAGTCAGAGCAGTACTTC
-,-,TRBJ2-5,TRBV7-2,CASSFRSAQETQYF,TGTGCCAGCAGCTTTCGGTCAGCTCAAGAGACCCAGTACTTC
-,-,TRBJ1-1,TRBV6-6,CASSRIMNTEAFF,TGTGCCAGCAGTAGGATCATGAACACTGAAGCTTTCTTT
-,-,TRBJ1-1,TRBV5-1,CASSLSFRMNTEAFF,TGCGCCAGCAGCTTGAGTTTCAGGATGAACACTGAAGCTTTCTTT
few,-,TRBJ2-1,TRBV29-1,CSVDRGGPNEQFF,TGCAGCGTTGACAGGGGGGGACCCAATGAGCAGTTCTTC
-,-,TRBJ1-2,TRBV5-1,CASSTGVPAGGYTF,TGCGCCAGCAGCACGGGGGTTCCGGCGGGTGGCTACACCTTC
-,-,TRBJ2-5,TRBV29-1,CSAFLETQYF,TGCAGCGCGTTCCTAGAGACCCAGTACTTC
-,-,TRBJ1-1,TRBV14,CASSPQGTTEAFF,TGTGCCAGCAGTCCTCAGGGAACCACTGAAGCTTTCTTT
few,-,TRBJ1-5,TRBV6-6,CASSIPGVGQPQHF,TGTGCCAGCAGCATACCGGGGGTGGGGCAGCCCCAGCATTTT
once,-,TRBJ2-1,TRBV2,CASNPQVYNEQFF,TGTGCCAGCAACCCCCAAGTTTACAATGAGCAGTTCTTC
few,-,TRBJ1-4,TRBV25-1,CASSKGTTRPEKLFF,TGTGCCAGCAGTAAAGGGACAACCCGGCCCGAAAAACTGTTTTTT
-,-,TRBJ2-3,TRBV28,CASMEATDTQYF,TGTGCCAGCATGGAGGCGACAGATACGCAGTATTTT